Below, 32 T cell receptor beta chains from the same sample are listed, as sequenced in a study of monozygotic twins with inflammatory bowel disease. Reprocessing the 5' RACE reads, TCRdb reports a single entry for every CDR3 protein and omits DNA. The sample table includes 150,000 to 200,000 distinct CDR3 sequences. Sequenced: blood. The receptors stem from a human donor with ulcerative colitis or Crohn's disease, or a healthy co-twin of an affected twin (not recorded which).

CDR3 protein: CASSQGWKRNNQPQHF. V usage is TRBV5-1 and J usage is TRBJ1-5; without DNA, the TCRdb call of TRBD1 cannot be checked. The CDR3 consists of 16 residues. Germline loops: CDR1 SGHRS, CDR2 YFSETQ.

The CDR3 protein is CASSWGTGQGGETQYF. This sequence joins TRBV6-5 and TRBJ2-5; TCRdb's D call of TRBD1 is untestable without DNA. From germline, CDR1 is MNHEY and CDR2 SVGAGI. The CDR3 sequence is 16 residues long.

The V and J genes are TRBV10-3 and TRBJ2-6. The CDR3 runs 14 residues. Germline V CDR1 and CDR2: ENHRY, SYGVKD. The chain's CDR3 is CATRIGTGANVLTF.

The genes are TRBV7-2 and TRBJ1-4. CDR1 SGHTA and CDR2 FQGNSA come from the germline V gene. The CDR3 spans 13 residues. This chain's CDR3 is CASSLGAVEKLFF.

This chain uses TRBV28 with TRBJ2-7; lacking DNA, the TRBD1 call made by TCRdb goes unchecked. This CDR3 region has 15 residues. Germline values: CDR1 MDHEN, CDR2 SYDVKM. The CDR3 protein is CASILSGTGGVEQYF.

The chain uses TRBV5-1 and TRBJ2-7. The CDR3 is 12 residues long. Germline V gives CDR1 SGHRS, CDR2 YFSETQ. The CDR3 reads CASSLKDYEQYF.

The chain combines TRBV7-2 with TRBJ1-1; TCRdb's D call, TRBD1, is unchecked because there is no DNA. This CDR3 region has 14 residues. CDR1 is SGHTA, CDR2 FQGNSA, per germline. The CDR3 spells CASSSGRGMSEAFF. The variable domain in full, with the rest retrieved from reference TRBV7-2 and TRBJ1-1, is GAGVSQSPSNKVTEKGKDVELRCDPISGHTALYWYRQSLGQGLEFLIYFQGNSAPDKSGLPSDRFSAERTGGSVSTLTIQRTQQEDSAVYLCASSSGRGMSEAFFGQGTRLTVV.

The chain recombines TRBV20-1 with TRBJ1-2; TCRdb's D call, TRBD1, is unchecked because there is no DNA. Germline assignment: CDR1 DFQATT and CDR2 SNEGSKA (reference sequence). This CDR3 comprises 12 residues. The CDR3 loop is CSATGTGYGYTF.

The gene calls are TRBV7-9 and TRBJ2-5; the D call of TRBD2 rests on TCRdb alone, since no DNA is present to check it. The CDR3 contains 14 residues. Germline values: CDR1 SEHNR, CDR2 FQNEAQ (reference sequence). The CDR3 sequence is CASSSKWASETQYF. Complete variable domain (other parts from reference TRBV7-9 and TRBJ2-5): DTGVSQNPRHKITKRGQNVTFRCDPISEHNRLYWYRQTLGQGPEFLTYFQNEAQLEKSRLLSDRFSAERPKGSFSTLEIQRTEQGDSAMYLCASSSKWASETQYFGPGTRLLVL.

The chain has TRBV5-1 and TRBJ2-2; absent DNA, TCRdb's TRBD1 call cannot be checked. CDR3 length equals 15 residues. Germline V gives CDR1 SGHRS, CDR2 YFSETQ. This chain's CDR3 is CASTRGVPNTGELFF.

CDR3 sequence reads: CASSPQGPASTDTQYF. The rearrangement links TRBV7-8 to TRBJ2-3; TCRdb's D call of TRBD1 is untestable without DNA. Germline values: CDR1 SGHVS, CDR2 FQNEAQ. The CDR3 spans 16 residues.

This rearrangement joins TRBV20-1 to TRBJ2-5; checking the TCRdb D call of TRBD1 is not possible without DNA. The CDR3 runs 15 residues. Per germline, CDR1 DFQATT and CDR2 SNEGSKA (reference sequence). The CDR3 protein is CSARHPGQGYETQYF.

The chain combines TRBV7-6 with TRBJ1-4. The CDR3 is 14 residues long. CDR1 is SGHVS, CDR2 FNYEAQ, per germline. This CDR3 is CASSPRASNEKLFF.

V usage is TRBV18 and J usage is TRBJ1-1. This CDR3 is 11 amino acids long. The germline V gene encodes CDR1 KGHSH and CDR2 LQKENI. This CDR3 reads CASSRESKAFF.

The rearrangement joins TRBV6-4 to TRBJ2-1; TCRdb's assignment of TRBD2 cannot be checked, as there is no DNA. This CDR3 comprises 13 residues. Germline CDR1 reads MRHNA; CDR2 reads SNTAGT. CDR3 residues: CASSPDYYNEQFF.

This rearrangement joins TRBV5-1 to TRBJ2-7; TCRdb designates TRBD2, a call that cannot be tested without DNA. The germline gives CDR1 SGHRS, CDR2 YFSETQ. The CDR3 runs 15 residues. The CDR3 protein is CASSLEASGSYEQYF. The whole variable domain, remainder taken from reference TRBV5-1 and TRBJ2-7, is KAGVTQTPRYLIKTRGQQVTLSCSPISGHRSVSWYQQTPGQGLQFLFEYFSETQRNKGNFPGRFSGRQFSNSRSEMNVSTLELGDSALYLCASSLEASGSYEQYFGPGTRLTVT.

The chain has TRBV5-4 and TRBJ1-1. Germline-derived CDR1 and CDR2 are SGHNT and YYREEE (reference sequence). The CDR3 is 15 amino acids. CDR3 sequence reads: CASSLLAGMNTEAFF. Full variable domain (rest looked up from reference TRBV5-4 and TRBJ1-1): ETGVTQSPTHLIKTRGQQVTLRCSSQSGHNTVSWYQQALGQGPQFIFQYYREEENGRGNFPPRFSGLQFPNYSSELNVNALELDDSALYLCASSLLAGMNTEAFFGQGTRLTVV.

The chain uses TRBV30 and TRBJ1-6; the D call of TRBD1 rests on TCRdb alone, since no DNA is present to check it. Germline V gives CDR1 GTSNPN, CDR2 SVGIG (reference sequence). This CDR3 spans 15 amino acids. The chain's CDR3 is CAWSVRGIGNSPLHF.

The gene calls are TRBV6-5 and TRBJ1-1; TCRdb designates TRBD1, a call that cannot be tested without DNA. CDR1 is MNHEY, CDR2 SVGAGI, per germline. The CDR3 runs to 13 residues. CDR3 residues: CASSLLGGSRAFF.

The J gene is TRBJ1-1, the V gene TRBV2; there is no DNA to check the TCRdb D call of TRBD1. Germline CDR1 and CDR2: SNHLY and FYNNEI. The CDR3 has 13 amino acids. CDR3 in amino acids: CASVRGANTEAFF. Filled out from reference TRBV2 and TRBJ1-1, the complete variable domain reads EPEVTQTPSHQVTQMGQEVILRCVPISNHLYFYWYRQILGQKVEFLVSFYNNEISEKSEIFDDQFSVERPDGSNFTLKIRSTKLEDSAMYFCASVRGANTEAFFGQGTRLTVV.

The chain carries TRBV21-1 and TRBJ2-2; TCRdb outputs TRBD2, but without DNA this stays unchecked. TRBV21-1 is assigned pseudogene status. CDR3 length: 18 residues. The CDR3 sequence is CASSKEGRAENYTGELFF.

V gene TRBV2 combines with J gene TRBJ1-2; TCRdb outputs TRBD1, but without DNA this stays unchecked. The germline gives CDR1 SNHLY, CDR2 FYNNEI. CDR3 length: 15 amino acids. This chain's CDR3 is CASRVSHMGPYGYTF.

V and J are TRBV5-1 and TRBJ2-7; the D call of TRBD1 rests on TCRdb alone, since no DNA is present to check it. Germline values: CDR1 SGHRS, CDR2 YFSETQ. This CDR3 is 15 amino acids long. CDR3 sequence: CASSSGQVISYEQYF.

The J gene is TRBJ2-5, the V gene TRBV6-2 or TRBV6-3. This CDR3 region has 14 residues. Germline CDR1 is MNHEY and CDR2 is SVGEGT. CDR3 in amino acids: CASSLDWNQETQYF.

The rearrangement uses TRBV6-5 and TRBJ2-1; the D call from TCRdb, TRBD1, cannot be confirmed without DNA. Germline CDR1 reads MNHEY; CDR2 reads SVGAGI. CDR3 size: 15 residues. CDR3: CASSHTGEAHNEQFF.

V and J are TRBV20-1 and TRBJ2-5; TCRdb designates TRBD1, a call that cannot be tested without DNA. Germline V gene sequence: CDR1 DFQATT, CDR2 SNEGSKA (reference sequence). This CDR3 has 15 residues. The CDR3 loop is CSASPLGQRQETQYF.

This chain connects TRBV20-1 to TRBJ1-1; TCRdb calls TRBD1, which cannot be checked without DNA. Germline assignment: CDR1 DFQATT and CDR2 SNEGSKA (reference sequence). This CDR3 region has 13 residues. The CDR3 protein is CSASQGGLTEAFF.

The chain employs TRBV5-1 and TRBJ2-1. CDR3 length equals 12 residues. The V gene's germline CDR1 is SGHRS and CDR2 YFSETQ. CDR3 sequence reads: CASSLAVNEQFF. Based on the CDR3 plus reference TRBV5-1 and TRBJ2-1, the full variable domain is KAGVTQTPRYLIKTRGQQVTLSCSPISGHRSVSWYQQTPGQGLQFLFEYFSETQRNKGNFPGRFSGRQFSNSRSEMNVSTLELGDSALYLCASSLAVNEQFFGPGTRLTVL.

The rearrangement uses TRBV5-6 and TRBJ2-7. The CDR3 extends over 14 amino acids. In germline, CDR1 is SGHDT, CDR2 YYEEEE. CDR3 sequence reads: CASSLAGDPLQQYF.

This sequence joins TRBV5-4 and TRBJ2-1; TCRdb indicates TRBD2, and absent DNA this call remains unverified. The CDR3 totals 16 residues. Germline V lookup: CDR1 SGHNT, CDR2 YYREEE (reference sequence). CDR3 residues: CASTSLAGVLSDEQFF.

The rearrangement joins TRBV20-1 to TRBJ2-1; TCRdb picks TRBD2, but there is no DNA to check that call. In germline, CDR1 is DFQATT, CDR2 SNEGSKA (reference sequence). This CDR3 is built from 13 residues. The CDR3 spells CSASRGGNNEQFF.

The chain has TRBV20-1 and TRBJ2-3. The germline V gene encodes CDR1 DFQATT and CDR2 SNEGSKA (reference sequence). The CDR3 totals 13 residues. CDR3 sequence: CSAREATQDTQYF.